This is a list of T cell receptor beta chains from one sample in a study of human T cells and chemical hapten exposure. TCRdb redid the calling of the RACE reads with MiXCR, one entry per CDR3 protein. The sample consists of 200,000 to 300,000 distinct CDR3 sequences, approximately 8.6% of them appearing once. Source: whole blood, taken in connection with sensitization to the hapten diphenylcyclopropenone (DPC). The receptors come from a woman aged 35 to 49 with alopecia areata. Some clones in this sample may be carry-over from other donors' samples. CDR3s include the opening cysteine and the closing phenylalanine or tryptophan. D genes are given only for firm matches. Clone size is not always given. Where it is, it says once, few, many or a class for expanded clones.

TRBJ2-5	TRBV7-2	-	-	CASSLSGAGRGVETQYF	TGTGCCAGCAGCTTATCCGGGGCGGGTAGAGGAGTGGAGACCCAGTACTTC
TRBJ1-1	TRBV28	-	TRBD1	CASSAGTGVTEAFF	TGTGCCAGCAGTGCCGGGACAGGGGTCACTGAAGCTTTCTTT
TRBJ2-7	TRBV6-1	-	TRBD1	CASSKFGTEPHEQYF	TGTGCCAGCAGTAAATTCGGGACAGAACCACACGAGCAGTACTTC
TRBJ1-3	TRBV18	-	TRBD1	CASSLRDSLPSGNTIYF	TGTGCCAGCTCACTCCGGGACAGCCTACCCTCTGGAAACACCATATATTTT
TRBJ2-1	TRBV20-1	-	TRBD2	CSARVLAGLYNEQFF	TGCAGTGCTAGAGTACTAGCGGGCCTCTACAATGAGCAGTTCTTC
TRBJ2-1	TRBV5-1	few	-	CASSLDAGINEQFF	TGCGCCAGCAGCTTGGATGCAGGGATCAATGAGCAGTTCTTC
TRBJ1-3	TRBV3-1	-	-	CASSQEAGDWGNTIYF	TGTGCCAGCAGCCAAGAAGCGGGGGATTGGGGAAACACCATATATTTT
TRBJ2-3	TRBV6-5	-	-	CASSLDWSTDTQYF	TGTGCCAGCAGTTTAGACTGGAGCACAGATACGCAGTATTTT
TRBJ1-1	TRBV5-1	-	-	CASSLAQLNTEAFF	TGCGCCAGCAGCTTGGCTCAGTTAAACACTGAAGCTTTCTTT
TRBJ1-1	TRBV9	few	-	CASSAVQVFGTEAFF	TGTGCCAGCAGCGCAGTACAGGTCTTTGGGACTGAAGCTTTCTTT
TRBJ2-5	TRBV7-2	-	-	CASSLSDIQETQYF	TGTGCCAGCAGCTTATCCGACATCCAAGAGACCCAGTACTTC
TRBJ2-4	TRBV28	few	-	CASSLASLAKNIQYF	TGTGCCAGCAGTTTAGCGAGCCTAGCCAAAAACATTCAGTACTTC
TRBJ2-2	TRBV29-1	many	TRBD2	CSVSGSSAGELFF	TGCAGCGTTAGCGGGAGCTCGGCCGGGGAGCTGTTTTTT
TRBJ2-3	TRBV6-6	-	TRBD2	CASIRGRADTQYF	TGTGCCAGCATCCGGGGGAGGGCAGATACGCAGTATTTT
TRBJ1-5	TRBV5-1	few	-	CASSLAGQQPQHF	TGCGCCAGCAGCTTGGCGGGCCAGCAGCCCCAGCATTTT
TRBJ2-5	TRBV6-5	-	-	CASSYLGVSYF	TGTGCCAGCAGTTACTTAGGGGTGAGCTACTTC
TRBJ2-7	TRBV19	few	-	CATKPTGINTYEQYF	TGTGCCACCAAGCCAACCGGGATCAACACCTACGAGCAGTACTTC
TRBJ1-2	TRBV3-1	-	-	CASSQEGQPRGYTF	TGTGCCAGCAGCCAAGAAGGCCAGCCCAGGGGCTACACCTTC
TRBJ2-2	TRBV3-1	-	-	CASTLLASGAGELFF	TGTGCCAGCACCCTTCTAGCGTCCGGGGCCGGGGAGCTGTTTTTT
TRBJ1-2	TRBV12-3/TRBV12-4	few	TRBD1	CASSLIQGARYGYTF	TGTGCCAGCAGTTTAATACAGGGGGCGCGGTATGGCTACACCTTC
TRBJ2-3	TRBV7-2	few	-	CASSLDRQSTDTQYF	TGTGCCAGCAGCTTAGACCGGCAGAGCACAGATACGCAGTATTTT
TRBJ2-5	TRBV7-9	many	TRBD2	CASSLVDGRKETQYF	TGTGCCAGCAGCTTAGTCGACGGGAGGAAAGAGACCCAGTACTTC
TRBJ2-6	TRBV7-9	-	-	CASSPGGGGISGANVLTF	TGTGCCAGCAGCCCCGGCGGGGGCGGGATCTCTGGGGCCAACGTCCTGACTTTC
TRBJ1-2	TRBV7-2	many	-	CASSLDRASYGYTF	TGTGCCAGCAGCTTAGACAGGGCAAGCTATGGCTACACCTTC
TRBJ2-1	TRBV4-3	few	TRBD2	CASSQEASGTFSSYNEQFF	TGCGCCAGCAGCCAAGAGGCTAGCGGGACCTTTAGCTCCTACAATGAGCAGTTCTTC
TRBJ2-2	TRBV9	-	-	CASSVGGLTGELFF	TGTGCCAGCAGCGTAGGAGGGCTGACCGGGGAGCTGTTTTTT
TRBJ1-3	TRBV20-1	-	-	CSFRVTGNTIYF	TGCAGTTTTAGGGTGACTGGAAACACCATATATTTT
TRBJ2-5	TRBV7-7	-	-	CASSLALRETQYF	TGTGCTAGCAGCTTAGCTCTCCGAGAGACCCAGTACTTC
TRBJ1-1	TRBV10-3	-	-	CAISGAPGTEAFF	TGTGCCATCAGCGGGGCGCCGGGCACTGAAGCTTTCTTT
TRBJ2-2	TRBV12-3/TRBV12-4	many	-	CASSFPGELFF	TGTGCCAGCAGTTTTCCCGGGGAGCTGTTTTTT
TRBJ2-1	TRBV7-2	few	-	CASSLGQDNEQFF	TGTGCCAGCAGCTTGGGTCAGGACAATGAGCAGTTCTTC
TRBJ2-4	TRBV7-2	many	-	CASSLKWQGGIQYF	TGTGCCAGCAGCTTAAAGTGGCAGGGAGGCATTCAGTACTTC
TRBJ2-3	TRBV7-8	-	-	CASSLAPYTDTQYF	TGTGCCAGCAGCTTAGCTCCGTACACAGATACGCAGTATTTT
TRBJ1-2	TRBV4-3	many	-	CASSQEAGLDGYTF	TGCGCCAGCAGCCAAGAGGCCGGGCTCGATGGCTACACCTTC
TRBJ1-6	TRBV6-6	few	-	CASSLRQAYNSPLHF	TGTGCCAGCAGCCTAAGACAGGCCTATAATTCACCCCTCCACTTT
TRBJ2-7	TRBV20-1	few	TRBD2	CSADGLAGGFRGEQYF	TGCAGTGCGGACGGACTAGCGGGAGGGTTTAGAGGCGAGCAGTACTTC
TRBJ1-2	TRBV2	-	-	CATRPRTVNYGYTF	TGTGCCACCAGACCCCGGACGGTCAACTATGGCTACACCTTC
TRBJ1-5	TRBV6-6	few	-	CASSYQGNQPQHF	TGTGCCAGCAGTTATCAGGGTAATCAGCCCCAGCATTTT
TRBJ1-3	TRBV6-1	-	TRBD1	CASKPPRGRFGNTIYF	TGTGCCAGCAAACCCCCCAGGGGGCGCTTTGGAAACACCATATATTTT
TRBJ2-2	TRBV7-6	few	-	CASSSRDTGELFF	TGTGCCAGCAGCTCACGGGACACCGGGGAGCTGTTTTTT
TRBJ2-7	TRBV2	many	-	CASRQGNYEQYF	TGTGCCAGCAGACAGGGAAACTACGAGCAGTACTTC
TRBJ2-3	TRBV27	few	-	CASSSRTLAGLVGRTDTQYF	TGTGCCAGCAGTTCCCGGACTCTCGCGGGGCTTGTGGGTCGAACAGATACGCAGTATTTT
TRBJ1-2	TRBV29-1	-	-	CSVDGAGPNYGYTF	TGCAGCGTTGATGGCGCAGGGCCCAACTATGGCTACACCTTC
TRBJ2-1	TRBV20-1	many	TRBD2	CSARLPRLAGRYNEQFF	TGCAGTGCTAGGCTCCCCCGACTAGCGGGGCGCTACAATGAGCAGTTCTTC
TRBJ1-1	TRBV6-2/TRBV6-3	many	-	CASSLTASNTEAFF	TGTGCCAGCAGTTTGACAGCTTCGAACACTGAAGCTTTCTTT
TRBJ2-7	TRBV11-2	-	TRBD1	CASSSRDRPLFEQYF	TGTGCCAGCAGCTCCCGGGACAGGCCCCTGTTCGAGCAGTACTTC
TRBJ2-3	TRBV7-2	few	TRBD2	CASSLEAGGASDTQYF	TGTGCCAGCAGCCTGGAGGCGGGAGGAGCGAGTGATACGCAGTATTTT
TRBJ2-5	TRBV7-2	-	-	CASSYGTPGTQYF	TGTGCCAGCAGCTACGGGACTCCCGGGACCCAGTACTTC
TRBJ2-7	TRBV7-9	-	TRBD1	CASSLFGTGNEQYF	TGTGCCAGCAGCTTATTCGGGACAGGGAACGAGCAGTACTTC
TRBJ2-3	TRBV7-9	-	-	CASSAAADTQYF	TGTGCCAGCAGCGCGGCGGCAGATACGCAGTATTTT
TRBJ2-3	TRBV28	-	TRBD2	CASSQTSGRVADTQYF	TGTGCCAGCAGTCAAACTAGCGGGAGGGTCGCAGATACGCAGTATTTT
TRBJ2-1	TRBV20-1	-	-	CSARNTNEQFF	TGCAGTGCTAGAAACACCAATGAGCAGTTCTTC
TRBJ2-7	TRBV2	few	TRBD2	CASSASGYYEQYF	TGTGCCAGCAGTGCTAGCGGTTACTACGAGCAGTACTTC
TRBJ1-1	TRBV3-1	-	-	CASSQVGARTEAFF	TGTGCCAGCAGCCAAGTGGGGGCTAGGACTGAAGCTTTCTTT
TRBJ1-1	TRBV6-2/TRBV6-3	few	-	CASSYRPGDMNTEAFF	TGTGCCAGCAGTTACCGGCCAGGGGATATGAACACTGAAGCTTTCTTT
TRBJ2-7	TRBV7-9	few	-	CASSRDWGSEQYF	TGTGCCAGCAGCCGGGACTGGGGAAGCGAGCAGTACTTC
TRBJ1-1	TRBV7-9	few	-	CASSLESGNTEAFF	TGTGCCAGCAGCTTAGAATCAGGGAACACTGAAGCTTTCTTT
TRBJ2-2	TRBV12-3/TRBV12-4	few	TRBD1	CAGSGTGNTGELFF	TGTGCCGGCTCCGGGACAGGCAACACCGGGGAGCTGTTTTTT
TRBJ1-1	TRBV18	many	-	CASSLRQGGRGTEAFF	TGTGCCAGCTCACTCCGTCAAGGAGGCCGAGGCACTGAAGCTTTCTTT
TRBJ2-2	TRBV7-8	-	TRBD2	CASRRSGSDTGELFF	TGTGCCAGCAGGCGGAGCGGGAGCGACACCGGGGAGCTGTTTTTT